A single sample is the source of the 12 T cell receptor beta chains below, sequenced in a study of T cells in Graves' hyperthyroidism and ophthalmopathy. TCR beta CDR3 region amplification was performed from RNA transcripts. A first-round RT-PCR of the TCR CDR3 used the HTBI primer set. TCRdb re-called the multiplex PCR reads through MiXCR, storing one row per CDR3 protein. Here the sample spans 92,000 or so distinct CDR3 sequences, approximately 56% being singletons. The sequencing input was blood. The origin of the receptors is a woman aged 40 to 55 with Graves' hyperthyroidism.

This clonotype was recorded at least ten times. This chain joins TRBV2 and TRBJ2-5, with 7 bases lining up with TRBD2. The CDR3 totals 15 residues. The V and J ends lost 3 bases and 1 base, in that order; junction bases with no gene match: 5. CDR1 is SNHLY, CDR2 FYNNEI, per germline. The CDR3 protein is CASSEISSGQETQYF. The CDR3 DNA is TGTGCCAGCAGTGAGATTTCTAGCGGCCAAGAGACCCAGTACTTC.

The table lists this clonotype with many counts. CDR3 DNA sequence: TGCAGCGTGGACAGGGTTAGCACAGATACGCAGTATTTT. It codes for CSVDRVSTDTQYF. J is TRBJ2-3 and V is TRBV29-1; 8 bases map to TRBD1. This CDR3 has 13 residues. CDR1 and CDR2 (germline): SQVTM, ANQGSEA. The junction had 2 bases not matched to a gene; V was cut back by 6 bases and J by 0 bases.

This clonotype came up a few times. The rearrangement joins TRBV13 to TRBJ1-5; no definite D call. Germline CDR1 and CDR2: PRHDT and FYEKMQ (reference sequence). Trimming stripped 5 bases from V and 6 bases from J, with 14 bases between. This CDR3 is built from 14 residues. The CDR3 DNA is TGTGCCAGCAGCCCCATCTGGGTGTTTCAGCCCCAGCATTTT. Amino acids: CASSPIWVFQPQHF.

This clonotype was recorded many times. The chain couples TRBV20-1 to TRBJ2-5; D unresolved. The CDR3 length is 14 residues. The ends were cut back, 0 bases at V and 2 bases at J, with 10 bases in the middle. The germline V gene encodes CDR1 DFQATT and CDR2 SNEGSKA (reference sequence). CDR3 protein: CSARDRVGQETQYF. The CDR3, as DNA: TGCAGTGCTAGAGACCGGGTTGGACAAGAGACCCAGTACTTC.

The gene calls are TRBV11-2 and TRBJ2-3; 8 nucleotides match TRBD2. The junction had 7 bases not matched to a gene; V was cut back by 4 bases and J by 4 bases. The CDR3 length is 15 residues. Germline CDR1 is SGHAT and CDR2 is FQNNGV. CDR3 bases: TGTGCCAGCAGCTCATACGGGAGGGCCGCAGATACGCAGTATTTT. Translated, it gives CASSSYGRAADTQYF.

The genes are TRBV9 and TRBJ2-2; unclear D gene. The CDR3 is 13 residues long. V gave up 0 bases and J gave up 7 bases, with 7 bases separating them. Germline assignment: CDR1 SGDLS and CDR2 YYNGEE. The CDR3 DNA sequence: TGTGCCAGCAGCGTAGGGACGCTCGGGGAGCTGTTTTTT. Its translation is CASSVGTLGELFF. The full variable domain, in which reference TRBV9 and TRBJ2-2 provide the parts outside the CDR3, is DSGVTQTPKHLITATGQRVTLRCSPRSGDLSVYWYQQSLDQGLQFLIQYYNGEERAKGNILERFSAQQFPDLHSELNLSSLELGDSALYFCASSVGTLGELFFGEGSRLTVL.

Regarding this clonotype: An end of the junction differs from the germline gene, which may be a read error. This chain uses TRBV10-3 with TRBJ2-5; TRBD1 aligns across 7 bases. Germline loops: CDR1 ENHRY, CDR2 SYGVKD. The CDR3 loop spans 14 amino acids. The CDR3: CATSEEGTAETQYF. As DNA, the CDR3 is TGTGCCACCAGTGAGGAAGGGACAGCGGAGACCCAGTACTTC.

In this sample, this clonotype turned up many times. The V call is TRBV7-2, the J call TRBJ2-2; no clear D gene. Germline lookup yields CDR1 SGHTA and CDR2 FQGNSA. This CDR3 is 15 amino acids long. Trimming left V 6 bases short and J 6 bases short, with 17 bases between. The CDR3 DNA reads TGTGCCAGCAGTTCCCTCAATGGGTGGGCCGGGGAGCTGTTTTTT. Amino acid sequence: CASSSLNGWAGELFF.

The chain recombines TRBV12-3 or TRBV12-4 with TRBJ2-2, with a weak D call TRBD2 (7 bases). The length of the CDR3 is 17 residues. Trimming cost V 5 bases and J 4 bases, with 20 bases left between them. In DNA form, the CDR3 reads TGTGCCAGCAGTCACGGGGGGCAGGGTGGAAGCACCGGGGAGCTGTTTTTT. Its protein product is CASSHGGQGGSTGELFF.

This clonotype was found many times. This rearrangement joins TRBV20-1 to TRBJ2-7, with 12 bases that match TRBD2. This CDR3 contains 16 residues. J lost 5 bases, V lost 3 bases, and 11 bases had no gene match. Per the germline V gene, CDR1 is DFQATT and CDR2 is SNEGSKA (reference sequence). The DNA for the CDR3 is TGCAGTGCTAGTCGACTAGCGGGAGTTCGATCAGACGAGCAGTACTTC. It translates to CSASRLAGVRSDEQYF.

A remark on this clonotype: A much bigger clone sits one base away, suggesting this may be a read error. Given the absence of the conserved phenylalanine or tryptophan at the CDR3 end, a read error is likely. This chain links TRBV7-2 with TRBJ2-6; D is tentatively TRBD1 or TRBD2 (6 bases each). The CDR3 is 15 residues long. In germline, CDR1 is SGHTA, CDR2 FQGNSA. CDR3 loop: CASSLGGTGANVLTL. DNA for the CDR3: TGTGCCAGCAGTTTAGGGGGGACCGGGGCCAACGTCCTGACTCTC.

This clonotype appeared many times. A much larger clone differs from this one at a single base, so this may be a read error. The chain links TRBV7-9 to TRBJ1-2, with TRBD1 as a possible D gene (5 bases). The CDR3 contains 13 residues. Between the trimmed V and J ends, which lost 3 bases and 4 bases, there was a span of 9 bases. Germline V gene lookup returns CDR1 SEHNR and CDR2 FQNEAQ (reference sequence). The CDR3 spells CASSFAGSYGYTF. The CDR3 DNA is TGTGCCAGCAGCTTTGCAGGGAGCTATGGCTACACCTTC.